This TCR beta chain was obtained from a study of T cells after yellow fever vaccination (dated by TCRdb to 2018 to 2020). About the investigation overall: The SMART-Seq v4 Ultra Low Input RNA kit was used to prepare libraries from fractions with low cell numbers. To track T-cell clones before and after primary and booster YFV17D yellow fever vaccination, bulk TCR alpha and beta repertoires were sequenced longitudinally. Two healthy male donors made up the cohort, one aged 18 to 29 years and the other aged 30 to 40 years. Bulk PBMC replicates and cell subsets were isolated from blood drawn at multiple timepoints before and after both primary and secondary immunization.

General findings and caveats noted by the study authors: Most clones expanded after primary vaccination were re-detected after the booster (around 96% of CD4 and 80% to 90% of CD8), suggesting broad memory maintenance. Because abundant contaminating clonotypes from the bulk population could be contained in FACS-sorted repertoires, computational filtering was required. Only two donors were included in the study, so the extent to which the findings can be generalized is limited. The secondary T-cell response was weaker than the primary response but faster, peaking on day 5 instead of day 15. A small share of clonotypes was detected in both CD4 and CD8 compartments, with the overlap likely arising from convergent recombination.

This specimen's treatment or condition label, interpreted: live attenuated yellow fever vaccine strain. At each blood-draw timepoint, two biological replicates of bulk PBMCs were obtained. A standard Ficoll-Paque protocol was used to isolate PBMCs from peripheral blood. RNA was extracted with TriZol from bulk PBMCs, CD4 and CD8 fractions, and dextramer-positive and dextramer-negative fractions. As to this clonotype: What antigen it recognizes has not been identified. No base qualities exist here, and no much larger clone lies one base off it.

Synthesis of TCR cDNA relied on 5'RACE template switching, a step that introduced a universal primer site along with unique molecular identifiers. Priming for cDNA synthesis came from both the TCR alpha and TCR beta constant segments. Two PCR steps were used to amplify libraries, with sample barcodes and sequencing adapters being added in the second step. Libraries were sequenced on Illumina HiSeq 2500 (2x100 bp) or NovaSeq (2x150 bp). Concerning the study's data processing: MIGEC handled demultiplexing of reads and collapsing into UMI consensus sequences, while MiXCR performed V(D)J alignment. Vaccine-responding clonotypes were identified with edgeR using replicate PBMC samples, with FDR below 0.01 and a log2 fold change above 5 up to day 15 being required. Each bulk clonotype was labeled CD4 or CD8 based on which sequenced repertoire, CD4 or CD8, contained the clonotype at higher abundance. TCRdb itself trimmed the public reads at Q25 with fastp, ran MiXCR and retained productive beta chains. Here each entry gathers all rows of one CDR3 protein and keeps the most common genes and DNA. V and J calls and clone size were set by TCRdb, not the authors. The sample yields some 600,000 distinct CDR3 sequences; about 12% were counted once. About 15% of the sample goes to the ten largest clones.

This clonotype was sampled from a man younger than 45 who received the YFV17D yellow fever vaccine. Specimen: PBMCs, collected on the day of the yellow fever booster vaccination.

The CDR3 region has the sequence CASSLTRNYEQYF. The DNA sequence reads TGTGCCAGCAGCTTGACTCGGAACTACGAGCAGTACTTC. The chain was built from TRBV7-2 and TRBJ2-7; the D gene cannot be named for sure. Trimming costs V 3 bases and J 3 bases, and their ends lie 9 bases apart. CDR1 and CDR2 (SGHTA, FQGNSA) derive from the germline V gene. Inclusive of the bounding cysteine and phenylalanine, the CDR3 is 13 residues long. Only the CDR3 DNA stays, 39 bases, in frame from base 1.